A selection of T cell receptor beta chains follows, all from one sample in a study of blood T cell repertoires in COVID-19. Libraries were prepared by immunoSEQ multiplex PCR; TCRdb keeps only in-frame clonotypes and omits some of them. The sample lists approximately 170,000 clones; about four fifths were seen once. Source material: peripheral blood. These receptor sequences come from a man in his 70s who had recovered from COVID-19. CDR3s include the opening cysteine and the closing phenylalanine or tryptophan. D genes are given only for firm matches. The size entry is marked missing in some rows and otherwise reads once, few, many or a size class.

size,V,J,D,DNA,CDR3
.,TRBV7-9,TRBJ1-1,TRBD1,TGTGCCAGCAGCCCCCCCGGGGGACAGGGGGCTACTGAAGCTTTCTTT,CASSPPGGQGATEAFF
.,TRBV12-3/TRBV12-4,TRBJ2-7,.,TGTGCCAGCAGTTTGGAACAGGAGAGGGAGCAGTACTTC,CASSLEQEREQYF
.,TRBV5-4,TRBJ2-2,TRBD2,TGTGCCAGCAGCTTGAGCGGGAGCCACACCGGGGAGCTGTTTTTT,CASSLSGSHTGELFF
.,TRBV3-1/TRBV3-2,TRBJ1-3,.,TGTGCCAGCAGCCAACGACAAAATGGAAACACCATATATTTT,CASSQRQNGNTIYF
once,TRBV2,TRBJ2-1,TRBD2,TGTGCCAGCAGCCGCGGGAGGAGCTCCTACAATGAGCAGTTCTTC,CASSRGRSSYNEQFF
.,TRBV18,TRBJ2-7,TRBD2,TGTGCCAGCTCACCCCAAACCCCGACTAGCGGAGGATCCTACGAGCAGTACTTC,CASSPQTPTSGGSYEQYF
.,TRBV7-2,TRBJ2-5,TRBD1,TGTGCCAGCAGCATACAGGGGAACGGCCAAGAGACCCAGTACTTC,CASSIQGNGQETQYF
.,TRBV9,TRBJ2-3,.,TGTGCCAGCAGCGTAGCCAGTCTGACAGATACGCAGTATTTT,CASSVASLTDTQYF
.,TRBV9,TRBJ2-2,TRBD1,TGTGCCAGCAGCGTAGGGTCTGGGACAGTACCCGGGGAGCTGTTTTTT,CASSVGSGTVPGELFF
.,TRBV3-1/TRBV3-2,TRBJ1-5,TRBD1,TGTGCCAGCAGCCAGGGACAGGCGACCTCGCCCCAGCATTTT,CASSQGQATSPQHF
once,TRBV5-1,TRBJ1-2,TRBD1,TGCGCCAGCAGCTTGCGGGACAGGGCTACTAACTATGGCTACACCTTC,CASSLRDRATNYGYTF
.,TRBV5-4,TRBJ2-7,TRBD1,TGTGCCAGCAGCTCCTGGGGTAGGGGGCAGTACGAGCAGTACTTC,CASSSWGRGQYEQYF
.,TRBV2,TRBJ1-2,.,TGTGCCATTCCCTGGCGGCAGGGCTATGGCTACACCTTC,CAIPWRQGYGYTF
.,TRBV5-4,TRBJ1-1,TRBD1,TGTGCCAGCAGCTTATCCCAACAGGGGATGCCTGAAGCTTTCTTT,CASSLSQQGMPEAFF
.,TRBV7-2,TRBJ2-1,TRBD2,TGTGCCAGCAGCTTAGTGGCGGGAGAGAGCAATGAGCAGTTCTTC,CASSLVAGESNEQFF
.,TRBV27,TRBJ2-2,TRBD2,TGTGCCAGCAGTTTAGGGCGGGAGGGGACGAACACCGGGGAGCTGTTTTTT,CASSLGREGTNTGELFF
.,TRBV19,TRBJ1-4,TRBD1,TGTGCCAGTAGCCTCAGGGGGCGTGATGAAAAACTGTTTTTT,CASSLRGRDEKLFF
once,TRBV18,TRBJ1-6,TRBD1,TGTGCCAGCTCACTTACAGGGGGCGATTCACCCCTCCACTTT,CASSLTGGDSPLHF
many,TRBV29-1,TRBJ1-1,.,TGCAGCGTAAGAGGGCCGGGTCACACTGAAGCTTTCTTT,CSVRGPGHTEAFF
.,TRBV2,TRBJ2-7,.,TGTGCCAGCAACAGGCAATTGGGTGAGCAGTACTTC,CASNRQLGEQYF
.,TRBV24-1,TRBJ2-1,TRBD2,TGTGCCACCAGTACGAGGACTAGCATACGGGCCTCGGACAATGAGCAGTTCTTC,CATSTRTSIRASDNEQFF
.,TRBV2,TRBJ2-1,TRBD1,TGTGCCAGCAGTGGGGACAGGGGCTCCTACAATGAGCAGTTCTTC,CASSGDRGSYNEQFF
few,TRBV2,TRBJ1-5,TRBD1,TGTGCCAGCAGTGACGGACAGGGGGCTCCTCAGCCCCAGCATTTT,CASSDGQGAPQPQHF
few,TRBV5-5,TRBJ1-3,.,TGTGCCAGCAGCTTGGTGGCAGGGCTAGGTTACGGAAACACCATATATTTT,CASSLVAGLGYGNTIYF
.,TRBV5-5,TRBJ2-7,.,TGTGCCAGCAGCTTGCAGCGGTTAGGTTACGAGCAGTACTTC,CASSLQRLGYEQYF
.,TRBV18,TRBJ2-2,TRBD1,TGTGCCAGCTCACCCACTTGGGACAGCTCCACCGGGGAGCTGTTTTTT,CASSPTWDSSTGELFF
.,TRBV7-9,TRBJ1-5,.,TGTGCCAGCAGCTTTATCGGGGAACAGGGCGATCAGCCCCAGCATTTT,CASSFIGEQGDQPQHF
few,TRBV5-1,TRBJ1-2,TRBD1,TGCGCCAGCAGCTTCCCCCCGGGACAGGGCTTCCACGGCTACACCTTC,CASSFPPGQGFHGYTF
few,TRBV6-6,TRBJ1-1,.,TGTGCCAGCAGATTTTCAGGGGCCGCTTTCTTT,CASRFSGAAFF
.,TRBV9,TRBJ2-7,TRBD2,TGTGCCAGCAGCGTGACTAGCGGTTCCTACGAGCAGTACTTC,CASSVTSGSYEQYF
.,TRBV2,TRBJ1-1,TRBD1,TGTGCCAGCAGTGAAGAGACAGGGGCGAACACTGAAGCTTTCTTT,CASSEETGANTEAFF
.,TRBV28,TRBJ2-7,TRBD2,TGTGCCAGCCACTCCCCTGGGGGAGGGTACGAGCAGTACTTC,CASHSPGGGYEQYF